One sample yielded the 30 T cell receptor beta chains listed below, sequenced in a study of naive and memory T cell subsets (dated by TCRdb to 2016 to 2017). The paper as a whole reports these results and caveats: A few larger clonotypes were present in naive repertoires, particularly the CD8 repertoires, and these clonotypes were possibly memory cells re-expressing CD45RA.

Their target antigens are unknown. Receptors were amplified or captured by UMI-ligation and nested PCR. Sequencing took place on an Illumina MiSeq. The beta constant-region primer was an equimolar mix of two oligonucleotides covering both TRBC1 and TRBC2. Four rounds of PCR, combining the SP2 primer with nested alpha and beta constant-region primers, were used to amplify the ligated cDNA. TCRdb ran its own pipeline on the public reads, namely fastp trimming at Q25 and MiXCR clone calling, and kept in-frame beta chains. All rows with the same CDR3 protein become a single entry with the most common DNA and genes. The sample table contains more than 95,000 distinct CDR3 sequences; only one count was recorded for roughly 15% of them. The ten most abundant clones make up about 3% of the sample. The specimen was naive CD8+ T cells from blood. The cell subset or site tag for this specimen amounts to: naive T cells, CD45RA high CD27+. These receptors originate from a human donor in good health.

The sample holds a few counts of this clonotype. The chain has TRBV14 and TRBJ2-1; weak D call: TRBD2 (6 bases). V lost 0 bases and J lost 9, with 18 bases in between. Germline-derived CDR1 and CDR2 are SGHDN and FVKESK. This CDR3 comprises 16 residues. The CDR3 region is CASSQDLATVRFEQFF. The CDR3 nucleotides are TGTGCCAGCAGCCAAGATCTAGCGACAGTACGTTTTGAGCAGTTCTTC.

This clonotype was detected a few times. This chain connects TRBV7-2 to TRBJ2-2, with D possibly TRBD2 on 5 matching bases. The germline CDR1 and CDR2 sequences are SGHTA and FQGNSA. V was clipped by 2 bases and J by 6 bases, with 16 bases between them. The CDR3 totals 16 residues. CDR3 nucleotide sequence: TGTGCCAGCAGCTTATATGGCCATACTAGGGCCGGGGAGCTGTTTTTT. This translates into CASSLYGHTRAGELFF.

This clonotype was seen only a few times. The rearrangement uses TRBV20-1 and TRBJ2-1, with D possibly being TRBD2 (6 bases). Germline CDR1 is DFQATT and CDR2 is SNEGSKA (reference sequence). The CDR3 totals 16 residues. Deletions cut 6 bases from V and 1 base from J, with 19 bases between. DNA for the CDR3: TGCAGTGCCCCTAGCCCGGCGGGATTTTCCTACAATGAGCAGTTCTTC. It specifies CSAPSPAGFSYNEQFF.

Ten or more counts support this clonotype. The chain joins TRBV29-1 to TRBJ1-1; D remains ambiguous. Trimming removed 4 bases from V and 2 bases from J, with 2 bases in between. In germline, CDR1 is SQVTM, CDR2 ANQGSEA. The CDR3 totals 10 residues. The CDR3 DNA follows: TGCAGCGTTGTCAACACTGAAGCTTTCTTT. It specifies CSVVNTEAFF.

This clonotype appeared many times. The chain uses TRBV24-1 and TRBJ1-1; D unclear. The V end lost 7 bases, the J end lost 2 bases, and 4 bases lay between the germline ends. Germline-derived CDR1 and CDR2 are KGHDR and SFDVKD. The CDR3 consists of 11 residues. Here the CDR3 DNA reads TGTGCCACCAGGGGAAACACTGAAGCTTTCTTT. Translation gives CATRGNTEAFF.

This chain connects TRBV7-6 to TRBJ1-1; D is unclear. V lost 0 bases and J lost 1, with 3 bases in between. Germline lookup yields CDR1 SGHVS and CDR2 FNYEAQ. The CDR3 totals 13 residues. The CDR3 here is CASSLAENTEAFF. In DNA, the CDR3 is TGTGCCAGCAGCTTAGCGGAGAACACTGAAGCTTTCTTT.

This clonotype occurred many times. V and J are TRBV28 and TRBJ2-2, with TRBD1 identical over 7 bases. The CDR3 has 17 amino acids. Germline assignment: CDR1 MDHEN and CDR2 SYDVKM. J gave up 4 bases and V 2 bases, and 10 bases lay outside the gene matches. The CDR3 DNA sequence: TGTGCCAGCAGTTTACGGTACAGGGGAGTAAGCACCGGGGAGCTGTTTTTT. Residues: CASSLRYRGVSTGELFF.

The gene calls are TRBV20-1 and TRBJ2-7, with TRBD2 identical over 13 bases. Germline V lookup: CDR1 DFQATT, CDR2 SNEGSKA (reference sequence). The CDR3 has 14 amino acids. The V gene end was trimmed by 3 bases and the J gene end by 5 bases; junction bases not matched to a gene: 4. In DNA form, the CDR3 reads TGCAGTGCTAGCCAACTAGCGGGGGGGAACGAGCAGTACTTC. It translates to CSASQLAGGNEQYF.

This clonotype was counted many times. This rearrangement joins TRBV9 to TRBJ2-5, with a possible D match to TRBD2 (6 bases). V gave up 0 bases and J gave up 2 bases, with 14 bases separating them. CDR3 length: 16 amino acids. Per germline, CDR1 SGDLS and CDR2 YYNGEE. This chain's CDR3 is CASSVGEVGGQETQYF. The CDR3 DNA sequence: TGTGCCAGCAGCGTAGGGGAAGTCGGAGGGCAAGAGACCCAGTACTTC.

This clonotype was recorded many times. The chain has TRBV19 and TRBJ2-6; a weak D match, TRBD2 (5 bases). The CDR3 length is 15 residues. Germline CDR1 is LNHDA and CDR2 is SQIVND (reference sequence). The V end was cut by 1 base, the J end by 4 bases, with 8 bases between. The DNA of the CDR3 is TGTGCCAGTAGTATAGCGGGGAACGGGGCCAACGTCCTGACTTTC. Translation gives CASSIAGNGANVLTF.

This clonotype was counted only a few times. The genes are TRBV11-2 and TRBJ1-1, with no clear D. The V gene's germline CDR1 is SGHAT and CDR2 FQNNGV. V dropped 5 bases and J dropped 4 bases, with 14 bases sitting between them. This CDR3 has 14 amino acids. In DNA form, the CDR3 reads TGTGCCAGCAGCACCCCGTCGAAGGCCACTGAAGCTTTCTTT. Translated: CASSTPSKATEAFF.

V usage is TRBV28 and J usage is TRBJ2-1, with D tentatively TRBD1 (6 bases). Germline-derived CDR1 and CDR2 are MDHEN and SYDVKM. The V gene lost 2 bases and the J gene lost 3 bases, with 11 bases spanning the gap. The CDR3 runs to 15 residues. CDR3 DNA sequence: TGTGCCAGCAGTTTAGGGGACAATTACTACAATGAGCAGTTCTTC. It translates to CASSLGDNYYNEQFF.

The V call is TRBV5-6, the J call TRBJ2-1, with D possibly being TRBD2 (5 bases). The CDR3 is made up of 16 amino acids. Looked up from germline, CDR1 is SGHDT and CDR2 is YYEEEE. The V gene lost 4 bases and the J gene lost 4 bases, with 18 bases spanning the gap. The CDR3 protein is CASSLETASFYNEQFF. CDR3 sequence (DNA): TGTGCCAGCAGCCTGGAGACCGCTAGCTTTTACAATGAGCAGTTCTTC.

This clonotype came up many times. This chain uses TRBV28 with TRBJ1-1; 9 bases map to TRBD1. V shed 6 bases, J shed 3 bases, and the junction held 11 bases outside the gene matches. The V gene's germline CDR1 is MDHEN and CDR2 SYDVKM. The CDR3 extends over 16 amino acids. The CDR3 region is CASSLPRDREDTEAFF. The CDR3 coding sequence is TGTGCCAGCAGCCTACCCCGGGACAGGGAGGACACTGAAGCTTTCTTT.

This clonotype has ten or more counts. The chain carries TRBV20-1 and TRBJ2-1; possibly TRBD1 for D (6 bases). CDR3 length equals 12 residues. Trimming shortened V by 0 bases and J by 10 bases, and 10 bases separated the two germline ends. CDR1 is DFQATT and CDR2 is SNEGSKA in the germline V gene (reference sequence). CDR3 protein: CSARDRGLEQFF. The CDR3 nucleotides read TGCAGTGCTAGAGACAGGGGCTTGGAGCAGTTCTTC.

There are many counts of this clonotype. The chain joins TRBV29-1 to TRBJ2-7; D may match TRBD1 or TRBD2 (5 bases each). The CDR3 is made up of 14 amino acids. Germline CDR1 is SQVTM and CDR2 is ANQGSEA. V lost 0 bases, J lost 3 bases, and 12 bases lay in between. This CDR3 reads CSVEDRGRGYEQYF. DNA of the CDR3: TGCAGCGTTGAAGATCGGGGTAGGGGCTACGAGCAGTACTTC.

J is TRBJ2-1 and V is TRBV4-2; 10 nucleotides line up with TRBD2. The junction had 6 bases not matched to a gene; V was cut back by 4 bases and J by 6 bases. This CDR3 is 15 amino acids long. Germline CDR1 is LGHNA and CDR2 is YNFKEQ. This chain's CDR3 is CASSPDRLAGNEQFF. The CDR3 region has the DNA TGTGCCAGCAGCCCCGACCGACTAGCGGGCAATGAGCAGTTCTTC.

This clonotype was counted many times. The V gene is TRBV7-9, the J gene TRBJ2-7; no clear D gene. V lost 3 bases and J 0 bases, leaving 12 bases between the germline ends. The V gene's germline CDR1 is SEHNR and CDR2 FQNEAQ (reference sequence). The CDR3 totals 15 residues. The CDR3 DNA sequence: TGTGCCAGCAGCTTCCCAGGTACACGCTCCTACGAGCAGTACTTC. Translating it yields CASSFPGTRSYEQYF.

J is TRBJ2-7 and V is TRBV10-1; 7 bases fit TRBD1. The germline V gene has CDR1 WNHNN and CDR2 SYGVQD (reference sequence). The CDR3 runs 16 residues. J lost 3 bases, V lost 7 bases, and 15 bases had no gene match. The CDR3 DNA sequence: TGCGCCAGCAAACCGGTCCCCTGGGACAGAAACTACGAGCAGTACTTC. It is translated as CASKPVPWDRNYEQYF.

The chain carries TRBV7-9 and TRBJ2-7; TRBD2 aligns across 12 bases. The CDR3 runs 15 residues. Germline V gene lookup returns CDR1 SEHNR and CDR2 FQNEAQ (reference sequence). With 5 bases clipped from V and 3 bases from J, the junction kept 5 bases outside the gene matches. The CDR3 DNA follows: TGTGCCAGCAGCACCTGGACTAGCGGGGTCTACGAGCAGTACTTC. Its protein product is CASSTWTSGVYEQYF.

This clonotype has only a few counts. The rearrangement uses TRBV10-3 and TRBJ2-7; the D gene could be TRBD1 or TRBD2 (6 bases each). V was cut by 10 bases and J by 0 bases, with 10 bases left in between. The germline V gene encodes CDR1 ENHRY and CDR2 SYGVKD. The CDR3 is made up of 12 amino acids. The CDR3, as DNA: TGTGCCACCGGGGGCGTCTCCTACGAGCAGTACTTC. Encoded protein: CATGGVSYEQYF.

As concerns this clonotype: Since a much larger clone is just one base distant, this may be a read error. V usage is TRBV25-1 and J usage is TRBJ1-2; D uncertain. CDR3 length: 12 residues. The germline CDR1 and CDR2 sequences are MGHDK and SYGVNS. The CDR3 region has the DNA TGTGCCAGCAGTGAATACGGGCAAGGCTACGCCTTC. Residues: CASSEYGQGYAF.

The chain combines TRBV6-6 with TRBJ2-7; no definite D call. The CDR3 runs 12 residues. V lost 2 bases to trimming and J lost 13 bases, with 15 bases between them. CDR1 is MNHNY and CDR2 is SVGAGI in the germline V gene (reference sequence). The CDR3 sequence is CASSYGSAAPYF. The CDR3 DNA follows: TGTGCCAGCAGTTACGGTAGTGCGGCCCCCTACTTC.

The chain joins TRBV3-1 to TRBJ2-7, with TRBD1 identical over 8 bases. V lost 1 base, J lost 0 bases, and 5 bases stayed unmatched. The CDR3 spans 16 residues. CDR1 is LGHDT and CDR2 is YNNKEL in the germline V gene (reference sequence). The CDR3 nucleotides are TGTGCCAGCAGCCAAGGACTACAGGGGGACTCCTACGAGCAGTACTTC. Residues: CASSQGLQGDSYEQYF.

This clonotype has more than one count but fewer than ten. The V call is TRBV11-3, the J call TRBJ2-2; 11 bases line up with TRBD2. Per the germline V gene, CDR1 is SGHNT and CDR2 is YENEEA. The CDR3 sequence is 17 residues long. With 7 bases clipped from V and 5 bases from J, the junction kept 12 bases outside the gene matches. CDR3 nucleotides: TGTGCCAGCAACCATCTACTAGCGGGAGAGGGAACCGGGGAGCTGTTTTTT. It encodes CASNHLLAGEGTGELFF.

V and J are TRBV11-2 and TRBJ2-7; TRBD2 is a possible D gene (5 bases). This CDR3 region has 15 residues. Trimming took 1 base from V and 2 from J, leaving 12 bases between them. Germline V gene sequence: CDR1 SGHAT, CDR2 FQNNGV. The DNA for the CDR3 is TGTGCCAGCAGCTTAGCCGCGGGTCTGACCTACGAGCAGTACTTC. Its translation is CASSLAAGLTYEQYF.

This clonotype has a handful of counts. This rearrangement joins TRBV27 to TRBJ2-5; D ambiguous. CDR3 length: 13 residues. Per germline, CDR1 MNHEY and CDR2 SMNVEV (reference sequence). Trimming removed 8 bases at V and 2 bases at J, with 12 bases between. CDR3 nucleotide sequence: TGTGCCAGCGGTGTTGACGGACAAGAGACCCAGTACTTC. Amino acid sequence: CASGVDGQETQYF.

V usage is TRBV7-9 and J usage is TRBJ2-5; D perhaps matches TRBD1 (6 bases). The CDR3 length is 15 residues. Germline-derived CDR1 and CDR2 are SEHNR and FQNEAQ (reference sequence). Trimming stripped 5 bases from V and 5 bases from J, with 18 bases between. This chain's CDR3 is CASSHWDPRGETQYF. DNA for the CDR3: TGTGCCAGCAGCCACTGGGACCCTAGGGGGGAGACCCAGTACTTC.

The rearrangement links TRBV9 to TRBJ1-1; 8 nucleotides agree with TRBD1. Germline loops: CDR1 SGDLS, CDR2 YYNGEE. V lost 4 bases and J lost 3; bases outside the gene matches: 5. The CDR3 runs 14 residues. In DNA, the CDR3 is TGTGCCAGCAGCAGGACAGGGAGTGACACTGAAGCTTTCTTT. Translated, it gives CASSRTGSDTEAFF. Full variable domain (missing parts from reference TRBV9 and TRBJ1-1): DSGVTQTPKHLITATGQRVTLRCSPRSGDLSVYWYQQSLDQGLQFLIQYYNGEERAKGNILERFSAQQFPDLHSELNLSSLELGDSALYFCASSRTGSDTEAFFGQGTRLTVV.

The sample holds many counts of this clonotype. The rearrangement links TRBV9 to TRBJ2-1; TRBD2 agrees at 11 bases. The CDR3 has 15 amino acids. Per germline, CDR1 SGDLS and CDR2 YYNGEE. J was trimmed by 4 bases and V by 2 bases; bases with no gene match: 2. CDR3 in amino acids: CASSVGTSGYNEQFF. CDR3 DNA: TGTGCCAGCAGCGTCGGGACTAGCGGTTACAATGAGCAGTTCTTC.